This TCR beta chain was identified in a study of blood T cell repertoires in COVID-19. Study background: Acute and convalescent COVID-19 samples came from the United States, Italy and Spain. The cDNA or gDNA used as material had been derived from T cells, B-cell-depleted T cells, or PBMCs.

In the original analysis: Estimation of nucleated cell counts relied on the amplification of reference gene primers. TCRdb's copy holds only in-frame clones and misses some; the assay was immunoSEQ multiplex PCR. The V and J calls and clone size were taken over from that table, and D and trimming were inferred from the DNA. This table has 80,000 to 100,000 clones, about 85% appearing once. The CDR3 extends over 13 amino acids. The V end was cut by 0 bases, the J end by 3 bases, with 6 bases between. Germline V CDR1 and CDR2: WNHNN, SYGVQD (reference sequence). The J gene is TRBJ2-7, the V gene TRBV10-1; no definite D call. Source material: peripheral blood. This sequence originates from a man in his 60s with acute or convalescent COVID-19. This chain's CDR3 is CASSESTFYEQYF. The CDR3 DNA sequence: TGCGCCAGCAGTGAGTCGACATTCTACGAGCAGTACTTC.